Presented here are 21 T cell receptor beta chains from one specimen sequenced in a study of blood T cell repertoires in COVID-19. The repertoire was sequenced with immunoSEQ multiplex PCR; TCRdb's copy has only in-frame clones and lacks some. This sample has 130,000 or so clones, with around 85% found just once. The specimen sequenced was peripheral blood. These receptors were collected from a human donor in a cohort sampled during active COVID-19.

CDR3 sequence (DNA): TGTGCCAGCAGCCCCACGACAGGGAGACAGACTGAAGCTTTCTTT. As protein: CASSPTTGRQTEAFF. The V and J genes are TRBV7-3 and TRBJ1-1; 7 bases map to TRBD1. The germline CDR1 and CDR2 sequences are SGHTA and FQGTGA. The CDR3 spans 15 residues. Losses at the gene ends were 5 bases for V and 5 bases for J; bases not matched to a gene: 11.

Here the CDR3 reads CASRQGHVNTGELFF. The CDR3 DNA follows: TGTGCCAGCAGGCAGGGACATGTTAACACCGGGGAGCTGTTTTTT. V gene TRBV2 combines with J gene TRBJ2-2; possible D gene TRBD1, 6 bases. The CDR3 has 15 amino acids. V lost 6 bases to trimming and J lost 2 bases, with 13 bases between them. Germline V CDR1 and CDR2: SNHLY, FYNNEI.

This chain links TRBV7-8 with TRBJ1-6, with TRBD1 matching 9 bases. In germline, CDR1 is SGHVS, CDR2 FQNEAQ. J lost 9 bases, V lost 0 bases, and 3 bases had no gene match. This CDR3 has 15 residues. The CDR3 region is CASSLATGGGSPLHF. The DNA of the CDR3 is TGTGCCAGCAGCTTAGCTACAGGGGGCGGTTCACCCCTCCACTTT.

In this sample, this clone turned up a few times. CDR3 protein: CASSRRGDATNEKLFF. The CDR3 bases are TGTGCCAGCAGCCGCAGGGGAGACGCAACTAATGAAAAACTGTTTTTT. The chain has TRBV14 and TRBJ1-4; the D gene is possibly TRBD1 (6 bases). V lost 4 bases and J 0 bases, leaving 12 bases between the germline ends. The V gene's germline CDR1 is SGHDN and CDR2 FVKESK. The CDR3 consists of 16 residues.

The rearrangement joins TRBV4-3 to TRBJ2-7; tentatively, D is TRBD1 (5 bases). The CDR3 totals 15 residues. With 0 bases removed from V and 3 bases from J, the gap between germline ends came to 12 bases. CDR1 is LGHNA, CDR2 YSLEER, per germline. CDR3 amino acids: CASSQDLGPGYEQYF. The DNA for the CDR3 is TGCGCCAGCAGCCAAGATTTGGGGCCAGGCTACGAGCAGTACTTC.

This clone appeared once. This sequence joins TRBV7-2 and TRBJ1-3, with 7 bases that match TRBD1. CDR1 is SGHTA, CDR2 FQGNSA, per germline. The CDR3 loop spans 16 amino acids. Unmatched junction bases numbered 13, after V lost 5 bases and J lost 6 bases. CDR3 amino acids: CASSPTGTVDVNTIYF. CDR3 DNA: TGTGCCAGCAGCCCAACCGGGACAGTAGATGTAAACACCATATATTTT.

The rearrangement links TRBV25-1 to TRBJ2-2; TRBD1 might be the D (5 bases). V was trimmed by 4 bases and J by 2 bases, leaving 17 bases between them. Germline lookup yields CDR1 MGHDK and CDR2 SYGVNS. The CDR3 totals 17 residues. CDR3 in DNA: TGTGCCAGCAGTGCCCGAGAGTGGCAGGGCAACACCGGGGAGCTGTTTTTT. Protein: CASSAREWQGNTGELFF. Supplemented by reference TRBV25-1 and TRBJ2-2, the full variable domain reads EADIYQTPRYLVIGTGKKITLECSQTMGHDKMYWYQQDPGMELHLIHYSYGVNSTEKGDLSSESTVSRIRTEHFPLTLESARPSHTSQYLCASSAREWQGNTGELFFGEGSRLTVL.

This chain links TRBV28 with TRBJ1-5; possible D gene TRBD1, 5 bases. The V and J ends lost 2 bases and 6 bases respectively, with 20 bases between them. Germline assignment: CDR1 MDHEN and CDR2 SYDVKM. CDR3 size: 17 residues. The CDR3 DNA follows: TGTGCCAGCAGTTTACCCTCACAGGTTCTGCGTGCTCAGCCCCAGCATTTT. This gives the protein CASSLPSQVLRAQPQHF. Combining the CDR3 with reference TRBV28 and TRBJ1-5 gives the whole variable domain DVKVTQSSRYLVKRTGEKVFLECVQDMDHENMFWYRQDPGLGLRLIYFSYDVKMKEKGDIPEGYSVSREKKERFSLILESASTNQTSMYLCASSLPSQVLRAQPQHFGDGTRLSIL.

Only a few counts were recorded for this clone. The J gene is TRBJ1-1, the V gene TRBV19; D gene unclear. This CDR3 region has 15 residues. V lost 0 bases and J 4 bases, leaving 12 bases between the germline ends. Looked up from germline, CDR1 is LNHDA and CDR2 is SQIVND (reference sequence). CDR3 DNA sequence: TGTGCCAGTAGTATAGATCTCGGGGAGGGCACTGAAGCTTTCTTT. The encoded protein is CASSIDLGEGTEAFF.

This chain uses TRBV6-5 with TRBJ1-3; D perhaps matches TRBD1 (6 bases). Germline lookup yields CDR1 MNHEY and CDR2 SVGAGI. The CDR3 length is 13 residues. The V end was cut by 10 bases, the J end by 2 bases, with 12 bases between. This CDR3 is CATSGTPGNTIYF. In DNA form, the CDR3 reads TGTGCCACCTCCGGGACACCTGGAAACACCATATATTTT.

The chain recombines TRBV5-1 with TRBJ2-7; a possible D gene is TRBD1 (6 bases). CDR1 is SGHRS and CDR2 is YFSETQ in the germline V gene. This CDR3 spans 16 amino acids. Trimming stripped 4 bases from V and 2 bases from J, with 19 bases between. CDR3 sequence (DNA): TGCGCCAGCAGCCCGTTTGGCAGGGGTCTCCCCTACGAGCAGTACTTC. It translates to CASSPFGRGLPYEQYF.

The CDR3 loop reads CSASSRGVGSPLHF. Here the CDR3 DNA reads TGCAGTGCTAGTAGCAGGGGTGTAGGTTCACCCCTCCACTTT. V and J are TRBV20-1 and TRBJ1-6; weak D call: TRBD1 (6 bases). Trimming shortened V by 3 bases and J by 9 bases, and 15 bases separated the two germline ends. The germline V gene encodes CDR1 DFQATT and CDR2 SNEGSKA (reference sequence). This CDR3 is built from 14 residues.

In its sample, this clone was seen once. This CDR3 reads CASSPKTGGLAEAFF. The CDR3 DNA reads as TGTGCCAGCAGTCCTAAGACAGGGGGCTTGGCTGAAGCTTTCTTT. V usage is TRBV6-6 and J usage is TRBJ1-1, with 10 nucleotides matching TRBD1. V lost 5 bases to trimming and J lost 6 bases; unmatched junction nucleotides: 9. Germline assignment: CDR1 MNHNY and CDR2 SVGAGI (reference sequence). This CDR3 region has 15 residues.

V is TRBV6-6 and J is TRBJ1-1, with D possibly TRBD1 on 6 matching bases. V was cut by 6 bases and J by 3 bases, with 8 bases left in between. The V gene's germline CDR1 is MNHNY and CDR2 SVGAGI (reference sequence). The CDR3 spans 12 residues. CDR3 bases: TGTGCCAGCAGGTGGACAGACACTGAAGCTTTCTTT. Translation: CASRWTDTEAFF.

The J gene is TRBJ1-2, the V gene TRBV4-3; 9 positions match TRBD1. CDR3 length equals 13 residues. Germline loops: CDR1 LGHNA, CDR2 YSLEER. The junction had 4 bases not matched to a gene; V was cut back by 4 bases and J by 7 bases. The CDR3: CASSRDRVSGYTF. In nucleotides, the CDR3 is TGCGCCAGCAGCCGGGACAGGGTGTCTGGCTACACCTTC.

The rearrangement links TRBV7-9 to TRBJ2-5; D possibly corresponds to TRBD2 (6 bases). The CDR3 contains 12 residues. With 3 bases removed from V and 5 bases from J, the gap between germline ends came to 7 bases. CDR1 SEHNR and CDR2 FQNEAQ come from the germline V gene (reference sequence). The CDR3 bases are TGTGCCAGCAGCTTCGGAGGGGAGACCCAGTACTTC. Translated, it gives CASSFGGETQYF.

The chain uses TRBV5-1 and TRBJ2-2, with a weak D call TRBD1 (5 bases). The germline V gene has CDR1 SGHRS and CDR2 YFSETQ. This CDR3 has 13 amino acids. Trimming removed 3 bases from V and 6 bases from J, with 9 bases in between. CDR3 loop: CASSWKGPGELFF. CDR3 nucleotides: TGCGCCAGCAGCTGGAAGGGGCCCGGGGAGCTGTTTTTT.

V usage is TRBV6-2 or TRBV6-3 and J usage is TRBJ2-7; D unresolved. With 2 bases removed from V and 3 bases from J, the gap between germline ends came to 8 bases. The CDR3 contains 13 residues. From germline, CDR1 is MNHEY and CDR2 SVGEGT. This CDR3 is CASSYPLHYEQYF. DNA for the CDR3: TGTGCCAGCAGTTACCCATTACACTACGAGCAGTACTTC.

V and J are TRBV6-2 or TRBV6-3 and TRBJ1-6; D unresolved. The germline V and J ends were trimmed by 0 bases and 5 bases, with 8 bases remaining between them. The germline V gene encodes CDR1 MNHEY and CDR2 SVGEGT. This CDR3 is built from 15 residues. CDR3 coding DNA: TGTGCCAGCAGTTACTCGAGCCAGGATAATTCACCCCTCCACTTT. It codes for CASSYSSQDNSPLHF.

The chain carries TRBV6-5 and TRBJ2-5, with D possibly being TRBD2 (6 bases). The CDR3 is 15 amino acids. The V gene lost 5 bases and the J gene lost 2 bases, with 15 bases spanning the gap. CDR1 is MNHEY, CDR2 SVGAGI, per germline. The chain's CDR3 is CASSTLAGLQETQYF. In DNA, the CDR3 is TGTGCCAGCAGTACCCTAGCCGGACTACAAGAGACCCAGTACTTC.

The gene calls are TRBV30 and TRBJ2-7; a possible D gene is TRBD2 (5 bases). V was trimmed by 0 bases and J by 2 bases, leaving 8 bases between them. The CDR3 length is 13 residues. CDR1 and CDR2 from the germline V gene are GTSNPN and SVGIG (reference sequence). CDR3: CAWSVRRAYEQYF. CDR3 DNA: TGTGCCTGGAGTGTACGGCGGGCCTACGAGCAGTACTTC. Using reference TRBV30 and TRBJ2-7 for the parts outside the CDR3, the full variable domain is SQTIHQWPATLVQPVGSPLSLECTVEGTSNPNLYWYRQAAGRGLQLLFYSVGIGQISSEVPQNLSASRPQDRQFILSSKKLLLSDSGFYLCAWSVRRAYEQYFGPGTRLTVT.